This T cell receptor (beta chain) was captured by sequencing in a study of OX40 agonist ivuxolimab in advanced cancers. Study findings and constraints: On average, CD8+ T cells showed a greater number of expanded clones than CD4+. Clones of CD4+ and CD8+ blood T cells grew by week 6 at doses of 0.1 to 3.0 mg/kg.

Profiled with immunoSEQ multiplex PCR; TCRdb holds only in-frame clones, not every one. The data contain 55,000 to 70,000 clones, 84% of them singletons. Autoimmune disease history or systemic immunosuppression was exclusionary. The CDR3 has 17 residues. Germline assignment: CDR1 SGHDT and CDR2 YYEEEE. Trimming shortened V by 2 bases and J by 3 bases, and 20 bases separated the two germline ends. This clone appeared a single time. The target antigen is unknown. The TCR was taken from an adult with an advanced solid tumor such as melanoma, head and neck, liver or kidney cancer. V gene TRBV5-6 combines with J gene TRBJ1-2, with a weak D call TRBD1 (5 bases). Sequences were derived from CD4+ or CD8+ T cells sorted from blood, sampled in a trial of the OX40 agonist ivuxolimab. The DNA of the CDR3 is TGTGCCAGCAGCTTAGGCTTGGGGCAGGATCGGGACTATGGCTACACCTTC. Amino acids: CASSLGLGQDRDYGYTF.